This entry is about one TCR beta chain. The PCR was carried out with 60 Vbeta primers and 13 Jbeta primers. Only in-frame clones appear in the TCRdb table, and some are missing; sequencing was by immunoSEQ multiplex PCR. Of about 160,000 clones in the sample, roughly 73% were seen once. The source of the sample is a study of cytomegalovirus exposure and HLA in healthy donors. CDR1 is SEHNR, CDR2 FQNEAQ, per germline (reference sequence). Losses at the gene ends were 4 bases for V and 4 bases for J; bases not matched to a gene: 8. CDR3 size: 16 residues. Material for sequencing was PBMCs. The chain has TRBV7-9 and TRBJ1-4, with 8 bases fitting TRBD1. The receptor was derived from a woman aged 25 to 39 in good health and CMV-seronegative. CDR3 loop: CASSSSDRGINEKLFF. CDR3 DNA: TGTGCCAGCAGCTCCTCCGACAGGGGTATTAATGAAAAACTGTTTTTT.